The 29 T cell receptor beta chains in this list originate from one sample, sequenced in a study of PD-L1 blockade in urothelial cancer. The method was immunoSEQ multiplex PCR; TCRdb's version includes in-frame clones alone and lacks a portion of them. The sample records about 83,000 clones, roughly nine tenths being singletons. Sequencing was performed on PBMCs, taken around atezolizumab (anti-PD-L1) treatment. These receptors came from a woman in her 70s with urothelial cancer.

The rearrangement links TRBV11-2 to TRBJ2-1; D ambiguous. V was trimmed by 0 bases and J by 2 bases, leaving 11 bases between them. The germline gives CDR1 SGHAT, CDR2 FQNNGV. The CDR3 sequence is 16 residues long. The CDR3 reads CASSLDRPVPYNEQFF. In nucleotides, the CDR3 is TGTGCCAGCAGCTTAGACAGGCCGGTCCCCTACAATGAGCAGTTCTTC.

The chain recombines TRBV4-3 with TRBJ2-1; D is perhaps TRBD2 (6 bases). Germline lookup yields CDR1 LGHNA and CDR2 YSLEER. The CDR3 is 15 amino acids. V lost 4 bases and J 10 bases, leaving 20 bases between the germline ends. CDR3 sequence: CASSLGLTNEGEQFF. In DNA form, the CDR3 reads TGCGCCAGCAGCCTGGGACTCACAAATGAGGGCGAGCAGTTCTTC.

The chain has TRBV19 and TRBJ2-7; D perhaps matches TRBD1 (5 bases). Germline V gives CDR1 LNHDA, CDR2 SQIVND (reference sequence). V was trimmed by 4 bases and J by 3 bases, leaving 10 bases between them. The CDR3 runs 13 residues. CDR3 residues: CASSTQDSYEQYF. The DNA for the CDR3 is TGTGCCAGTAGTACACAAGACAGCTACGAGCAGTACTTC.

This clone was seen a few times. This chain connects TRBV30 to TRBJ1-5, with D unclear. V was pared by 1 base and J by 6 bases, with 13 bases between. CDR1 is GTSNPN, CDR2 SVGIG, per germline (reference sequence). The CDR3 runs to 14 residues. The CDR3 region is CAWSGSVPRQPQHF. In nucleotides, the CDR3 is TGTGCCTGGAGTGGGTCGGTTCCGCGTCAGCCCCAGCATTTT.

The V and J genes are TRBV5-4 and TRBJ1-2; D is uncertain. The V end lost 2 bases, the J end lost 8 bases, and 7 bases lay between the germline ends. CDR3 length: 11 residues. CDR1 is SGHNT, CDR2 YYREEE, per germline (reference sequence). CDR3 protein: CASSLAGGYTF. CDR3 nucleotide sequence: TGTGCCAGCAGCTTAGCGGGGGGCTACACCTTC.

The chain's CDR3 is CASSQDRGNTGELFF. The CDR3 DNA follows: TGTGCCAGCAGCCAGGACAGGGGGAACACCGGGGAGCTGTTTTTT. V usage is TRBV7-7 and J usage is TRBJ2-2; 9 nucleotides align to TRBD1. The CDR3 has 15 amino acids. The junction had 2 bases not matched to a gene; V was cut back by 5 bases and J by 1 base. The germline V gene encodes CDR1 SSHAT and CDR2 FNYEAQ (reference sequence).

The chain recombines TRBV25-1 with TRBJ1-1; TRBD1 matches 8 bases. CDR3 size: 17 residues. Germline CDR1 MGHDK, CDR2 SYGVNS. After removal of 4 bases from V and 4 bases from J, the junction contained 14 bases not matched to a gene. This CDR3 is CASSARGRGLGLTEAFF. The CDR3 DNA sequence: TGTGCCAGCAGTGCCCGGGGCAGGGGGCTCGGACTCACTGAAGCTTTCTTT.

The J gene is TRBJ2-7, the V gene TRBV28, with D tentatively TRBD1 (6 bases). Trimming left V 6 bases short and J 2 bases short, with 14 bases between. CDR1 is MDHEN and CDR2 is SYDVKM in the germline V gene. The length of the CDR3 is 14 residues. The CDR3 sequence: CASSEQGPTYEQYF. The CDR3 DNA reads TGTGCCAGCAGCGAACAGGGCCCAACCTACGAGCAGTACTTC.

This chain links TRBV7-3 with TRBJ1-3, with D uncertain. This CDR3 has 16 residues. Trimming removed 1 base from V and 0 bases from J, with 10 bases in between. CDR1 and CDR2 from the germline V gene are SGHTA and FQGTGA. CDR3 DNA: TGTGCCAGCAGCTTAATGGGAGGAAACTCTGGAAACACCATATATTTT. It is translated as CASSLMGGNSGNTIYF.

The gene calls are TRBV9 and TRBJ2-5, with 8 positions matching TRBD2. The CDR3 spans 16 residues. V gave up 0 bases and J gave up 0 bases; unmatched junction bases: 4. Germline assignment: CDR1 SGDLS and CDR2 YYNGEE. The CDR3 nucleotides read TGTGCCAGCAGCGTAGGGGTAGCGGGGTACCAAGAGACCCAGTACTTC. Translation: CASSVGVAGYQETQYF.

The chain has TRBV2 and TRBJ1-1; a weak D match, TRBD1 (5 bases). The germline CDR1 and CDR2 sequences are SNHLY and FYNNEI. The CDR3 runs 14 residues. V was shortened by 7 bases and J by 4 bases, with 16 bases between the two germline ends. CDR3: CASILPDRGTEAFF. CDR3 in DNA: TGTGCCAGCATTTTACCGGATAGGGGCACTGAAGCTTTCTTT.

DNA of the CDR3: TGCGCCAGCGGGCCAGGGGCAGACGTCTACGAGCAGTACTTC. Translating gives CASGPGADVYEQYF. The V call is TRBV5-1, the J call TRBJ2-7, with a possible D match to TRBD1 (6 bases). Trimming shortened V by 7 bases and J by 3 bases, and 17 bases separated the two germline ends. Germline V gene data show CDR1 as SGHRS and CDR2 as YFSETQ. The CDR3 totals 14 residues.

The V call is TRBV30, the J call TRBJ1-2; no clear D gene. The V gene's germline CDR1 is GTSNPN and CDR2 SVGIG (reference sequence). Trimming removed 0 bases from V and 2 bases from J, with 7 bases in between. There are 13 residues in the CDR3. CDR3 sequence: CAWSVRVNYGYTF. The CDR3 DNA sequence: TGTGCCTGGAGTGTACGGGTGAACTATGGCTACACCTTC.

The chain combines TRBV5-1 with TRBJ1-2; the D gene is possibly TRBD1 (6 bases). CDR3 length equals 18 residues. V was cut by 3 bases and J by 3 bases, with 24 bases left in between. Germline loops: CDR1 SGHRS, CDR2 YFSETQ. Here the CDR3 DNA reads TGCGCCAGCAGCTCGCGACCAACAGGGCAGGGGATTTACTATGGCTACACCTTC. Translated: CASSSRPTGQGIYYGYTF.

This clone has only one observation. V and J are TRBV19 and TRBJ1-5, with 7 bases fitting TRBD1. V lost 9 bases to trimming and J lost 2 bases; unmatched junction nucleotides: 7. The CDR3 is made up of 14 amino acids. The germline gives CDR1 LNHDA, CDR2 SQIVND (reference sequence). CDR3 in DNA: TGTGCCAGCTGGTCCGGACAGGGCAATCAGCCCCAGCATTTT. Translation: CASWSGQGNQPQHF.

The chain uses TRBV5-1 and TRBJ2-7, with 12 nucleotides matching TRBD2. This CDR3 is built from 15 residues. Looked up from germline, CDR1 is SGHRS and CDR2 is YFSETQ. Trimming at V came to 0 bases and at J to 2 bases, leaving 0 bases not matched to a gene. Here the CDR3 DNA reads TGCGCCAGCAGCTTGGGGACTAGCGGGACCTACGAGCAGTACTTC. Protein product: CASSLGTSGTYEQYF.

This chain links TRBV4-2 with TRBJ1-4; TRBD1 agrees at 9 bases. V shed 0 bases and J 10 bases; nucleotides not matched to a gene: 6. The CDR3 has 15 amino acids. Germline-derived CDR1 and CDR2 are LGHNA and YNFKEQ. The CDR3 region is CASSQDDRGRGKLFF. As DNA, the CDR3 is TGTGCCAGCAGCCAAGATGACAGGGGGAGAGGAAAACTGTTTTTT.

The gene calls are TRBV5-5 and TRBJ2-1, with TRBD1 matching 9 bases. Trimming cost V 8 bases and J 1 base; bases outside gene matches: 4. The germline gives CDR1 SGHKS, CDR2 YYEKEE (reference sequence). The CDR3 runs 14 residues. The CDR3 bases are TGTGCCAGTCAACAGGGGGCGTCCTACAATGAGCAGTTCTTC. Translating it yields CASQQGASYNEQFF.

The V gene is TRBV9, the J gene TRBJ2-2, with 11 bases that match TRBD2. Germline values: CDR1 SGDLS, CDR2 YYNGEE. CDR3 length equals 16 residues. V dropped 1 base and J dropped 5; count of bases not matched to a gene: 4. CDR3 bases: TGTGCCAGCAGCGTATTGGGACTAGCGGCAACCGGGGAGCTGTTTTTT. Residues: CASSVLGLAATGELFF.

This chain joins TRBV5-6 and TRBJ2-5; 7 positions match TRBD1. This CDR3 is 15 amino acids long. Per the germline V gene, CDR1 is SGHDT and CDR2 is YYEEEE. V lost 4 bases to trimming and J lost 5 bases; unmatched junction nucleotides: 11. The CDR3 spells CASSGNRGLGETQYF. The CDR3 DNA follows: TGTGCCAGCAGCGGGAACAGGGGTTTAGGGGAGACCCAGTACTTC. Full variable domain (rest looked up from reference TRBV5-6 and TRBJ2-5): DAGVTQSPTHLIKTRGQQVTLRCSPKSGHDTVSWYQQALGQGPQFIFQYYEEEERQRGNFPDRFSGHQFPNYSSELNVNALLLGDSALYLCASSGNRGLGETQYFGPGTRLLVL.

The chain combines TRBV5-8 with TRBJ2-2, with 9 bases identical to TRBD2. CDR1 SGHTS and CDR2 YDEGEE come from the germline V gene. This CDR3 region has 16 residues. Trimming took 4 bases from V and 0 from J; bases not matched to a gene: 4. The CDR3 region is CASSPGLAANTGELFF. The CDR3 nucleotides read TGTGCCAGCAGCCCGGGACTAGCTGCGAACACCGGGGAGCTGTTTTTT.

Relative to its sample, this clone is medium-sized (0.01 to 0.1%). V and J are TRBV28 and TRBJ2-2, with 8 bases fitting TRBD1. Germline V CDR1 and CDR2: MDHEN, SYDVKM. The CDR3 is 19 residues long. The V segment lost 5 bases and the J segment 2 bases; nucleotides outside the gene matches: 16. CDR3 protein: CASSQYMGTQGANTGELFF. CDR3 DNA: TGTGCCAGCAGTCAATATATGGGAACCCAGGGGGCTAACACCGGGGAGCTGTTTTTT.

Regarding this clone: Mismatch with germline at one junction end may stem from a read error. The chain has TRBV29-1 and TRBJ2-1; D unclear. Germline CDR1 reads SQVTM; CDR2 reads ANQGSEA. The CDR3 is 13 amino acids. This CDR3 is CSVATSSFNEQFF. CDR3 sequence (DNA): TGCAGCGTTGCTACGAGCTCCTTCAATGAGCAGTTCTTC.

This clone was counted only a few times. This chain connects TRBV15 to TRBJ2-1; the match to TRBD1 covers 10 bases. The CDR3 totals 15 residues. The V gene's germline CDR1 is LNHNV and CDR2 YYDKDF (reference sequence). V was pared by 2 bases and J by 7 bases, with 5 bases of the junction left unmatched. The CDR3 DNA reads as TGTGCCACCAGCAGACTGGGACAGGGGAAGAATGAGCAGTTCTTC. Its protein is CATSRLGQGKNEQFF.

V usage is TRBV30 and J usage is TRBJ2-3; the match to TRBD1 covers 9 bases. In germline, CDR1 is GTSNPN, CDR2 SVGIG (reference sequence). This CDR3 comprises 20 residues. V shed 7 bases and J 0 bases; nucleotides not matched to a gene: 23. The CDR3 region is CASRFWVPRDRDVSTDTQYF. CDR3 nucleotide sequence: TGTGCCTCCCGCTTCTGGGTCCCCCGGGACAGGGATGTTAGCACAGATACGCAGTATTTT.

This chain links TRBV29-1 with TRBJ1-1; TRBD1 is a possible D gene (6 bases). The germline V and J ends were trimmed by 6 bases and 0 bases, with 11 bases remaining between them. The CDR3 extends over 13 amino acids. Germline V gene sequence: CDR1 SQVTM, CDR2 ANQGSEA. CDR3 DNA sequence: TGCAGCGTCCGGACAGCCATGAACACTGAAGCTTTCTTT. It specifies CSVRTAMNTEAFF.

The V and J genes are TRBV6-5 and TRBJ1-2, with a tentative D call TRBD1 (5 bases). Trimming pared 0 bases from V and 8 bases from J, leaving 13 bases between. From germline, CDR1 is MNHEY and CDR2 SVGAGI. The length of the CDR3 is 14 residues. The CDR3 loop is CASSYSIRVGGYTF. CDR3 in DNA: TGTGCCAGCAGTTACTCGATCAGGGTGGGCGGCTACACCTTC.

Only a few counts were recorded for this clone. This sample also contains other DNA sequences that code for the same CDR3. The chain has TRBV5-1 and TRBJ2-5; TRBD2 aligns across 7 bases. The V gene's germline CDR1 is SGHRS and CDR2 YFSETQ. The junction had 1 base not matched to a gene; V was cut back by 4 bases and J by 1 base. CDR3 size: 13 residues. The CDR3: CASSPGGQETQYF. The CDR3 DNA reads TGCGCCAGCAGCCCGGGAGGCCAAGAGACCCAGTACTTC.

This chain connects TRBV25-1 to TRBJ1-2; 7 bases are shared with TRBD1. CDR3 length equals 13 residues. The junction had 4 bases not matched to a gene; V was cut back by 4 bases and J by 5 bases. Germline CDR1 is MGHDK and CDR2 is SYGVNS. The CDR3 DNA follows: TGTGCCAGCAGTGTTGGACAGGTTTATGGCTACACCTTC. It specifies CASSVGQVYGYTF.